This T cell receptor (beta chain) was sequenced for a study of blood T cell repertoires in COVID-19. V was pared by 6 bases and J by 4 bases, with 10 bases of the junction left unmatched. CDR3 length: 16 amino acids. CDR1 SEHNR and CDR2 FQNEAQ come from the germline V gene (reference sequence). Original methodology: Estimates of nucleated cell counts were drawn from the amplification of reference gene primers. The repertoire was sequenced with immunoSEQ multiplex PCR; TCRdb's copy has only in-frame clones and lacks some. V and J calls and clone size are as listed in that table; D and trimming were resolved from the DNA. The repertoire has just over 250,000 clones, approximately 89% of them found once; the top ten carry approximately 9.8%.

Specimen: peripheral blood. The chain has TRBV7-9 and TRBJ1-1; 11 bases are a match to TRBD1. The clonotype comes from a man aged 35 to 55 who had recovered from COVID-19. CDR3 residues: CASRDRGQVQLTEAFF. Written as DNA, the CDR3 is TGTGCCAGCAGGGACAGGGGGCAGGTACAGCTCACTGAAGCTTTCTTT.